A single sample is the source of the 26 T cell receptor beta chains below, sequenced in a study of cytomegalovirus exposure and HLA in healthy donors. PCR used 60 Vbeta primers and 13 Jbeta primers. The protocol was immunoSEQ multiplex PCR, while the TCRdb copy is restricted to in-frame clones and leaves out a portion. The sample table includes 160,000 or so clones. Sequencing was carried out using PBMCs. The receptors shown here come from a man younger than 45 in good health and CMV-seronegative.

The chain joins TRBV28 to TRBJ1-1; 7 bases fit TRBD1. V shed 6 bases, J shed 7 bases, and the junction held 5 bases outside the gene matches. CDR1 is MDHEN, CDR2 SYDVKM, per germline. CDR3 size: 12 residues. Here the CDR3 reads CASSLQGLEAFF. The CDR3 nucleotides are TGTGCCAGCAGCCTACAGGGGCTTGAAGCTTTCTTT.

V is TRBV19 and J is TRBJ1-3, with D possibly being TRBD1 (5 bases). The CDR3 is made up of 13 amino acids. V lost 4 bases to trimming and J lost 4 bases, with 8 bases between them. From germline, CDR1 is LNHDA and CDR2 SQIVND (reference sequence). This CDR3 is CASSTGLGNTIYF. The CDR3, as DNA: TGTGCCAGTAGTACAGGGCTCGGAAACACCATATATTTT.

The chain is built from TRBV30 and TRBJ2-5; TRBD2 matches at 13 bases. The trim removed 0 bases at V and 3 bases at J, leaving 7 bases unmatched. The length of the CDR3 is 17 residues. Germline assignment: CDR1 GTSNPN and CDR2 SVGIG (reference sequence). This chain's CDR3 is CAWSVKLAGGTEETQYF. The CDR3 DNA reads TGTGCCTGGAGTGTAAAACTAGCGGGAGGGACCGAAGAGACCCAGTACTTC.

CDR3: CASSAAGGGHQPQHF. As DNA, the CDR3 is TGTGCCAGCAGCGCCGCGGGAGGGGGGCATCAGCCCCAGCATTTT. V usage is TRBV9 and J usage is TRBJ1-5; D possibly corresponds to TRBD1 (6 bases). V lost 3 bases, J lost 5 bases, and 15 bases lay in between. Per germline, CDR1 SGDLS and CDR2 YYNGEE. This CDR3 spans 15 amino acids.

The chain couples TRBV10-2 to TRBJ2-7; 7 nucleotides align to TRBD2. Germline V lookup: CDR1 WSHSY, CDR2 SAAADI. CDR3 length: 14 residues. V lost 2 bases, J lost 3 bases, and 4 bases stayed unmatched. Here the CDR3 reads CASSEGLGNYEQYF. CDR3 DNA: TGCGCCAGCAGTGAGGGACTAGGAAACTACGAGCAGTACTTC.

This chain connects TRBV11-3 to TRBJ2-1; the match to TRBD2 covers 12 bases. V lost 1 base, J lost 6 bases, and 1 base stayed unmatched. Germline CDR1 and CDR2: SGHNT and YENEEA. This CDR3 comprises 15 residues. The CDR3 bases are TGTGCCAGCAGCTTAGGGGGACTAGCGGGCAATGAGCAGTTCTTC. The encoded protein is CASSLGGLAGNEQFF. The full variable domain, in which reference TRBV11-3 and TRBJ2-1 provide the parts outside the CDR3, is EAGVVQSPRYKIIEKKQPVAFWCNPISGHNTLYWYLQNLGQGPELLIRYENEEAVDDSQLPKDRFSAERLKGVDSTLKIQPAELGDSAVYLCASSLGGLAGNEQFFGPGTRLTVL.

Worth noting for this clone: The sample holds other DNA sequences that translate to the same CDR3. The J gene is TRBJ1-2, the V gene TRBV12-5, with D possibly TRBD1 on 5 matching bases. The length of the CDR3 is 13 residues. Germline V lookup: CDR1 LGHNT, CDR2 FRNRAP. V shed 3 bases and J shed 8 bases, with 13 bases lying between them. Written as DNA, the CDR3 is TGTGCTAGTGGTTTCGCGCCAGCAGGGGGCTACACCTTC. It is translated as CASGFAPAGGYTF.

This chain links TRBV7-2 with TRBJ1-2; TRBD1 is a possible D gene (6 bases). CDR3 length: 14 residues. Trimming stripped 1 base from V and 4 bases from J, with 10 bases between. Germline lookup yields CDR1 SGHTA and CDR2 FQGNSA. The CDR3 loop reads CASSLDREAYGYTF. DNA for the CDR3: TGTGCCAGCAGCTTAGACAGGGAAGCCTATGGCTACACCTTC. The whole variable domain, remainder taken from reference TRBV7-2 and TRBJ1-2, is GAGVSQSPSNKVTEKGKDVELRCDPISGHTALYWYRQSLGQGLEFLIYFQGNSAPDKSGLPSDRFSAERTGGSVSTLTIQRTQQEDSAVYLCASSLDREAYGYTFGSGTRLTVV.

The CDR3 is CASSYKREGKDEQYF. The CDR3 DNA sequence: TGTGCCAGCAGTTACAAGCGGGAGGGAAAGGACGAGCAGTACTTC. V and J are TRBV6-5 and TRBJ2-7; 10 positions agree with TRBD2. V lost 2 bases, J lost 5 bases, and 6 bases stayed unmatched. CDR3 length: 15 amino acids. CDR1 is MNHEY and CDR2 is SVGAGI in the germline V gene.

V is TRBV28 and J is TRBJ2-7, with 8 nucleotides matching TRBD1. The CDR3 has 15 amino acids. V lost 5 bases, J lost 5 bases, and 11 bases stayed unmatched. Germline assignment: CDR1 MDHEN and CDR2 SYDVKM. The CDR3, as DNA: TGTGCCAGCAGTCCCACACTGGACAGGGACCACGAGCAGTACTTC. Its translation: CASSPTLDRDHEQYF.

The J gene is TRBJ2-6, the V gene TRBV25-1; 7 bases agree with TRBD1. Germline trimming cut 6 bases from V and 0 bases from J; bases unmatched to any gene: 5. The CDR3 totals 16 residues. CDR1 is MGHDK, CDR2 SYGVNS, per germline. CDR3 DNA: TGTGCCAGCAGCCCGGACAGGTCCTCTGGGGCCAACGTCCTGACTTTC. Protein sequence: CASSPDRSSGANVLTF. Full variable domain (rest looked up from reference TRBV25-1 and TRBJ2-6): EADIYQTPRYLVIGTGKKITLECSQTMGHDKMYWYQQDPGMELHLIHYSYGVNSTEKGDLSSESTVSRIRTEHFPLTLESARPSHTSQYLCASSPDRSSGANVLTFGAGSRLTVL.

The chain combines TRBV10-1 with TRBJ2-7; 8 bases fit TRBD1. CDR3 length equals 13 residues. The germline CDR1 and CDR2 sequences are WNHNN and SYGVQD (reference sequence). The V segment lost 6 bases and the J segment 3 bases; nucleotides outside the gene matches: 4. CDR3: CASSAGQVYEQYF. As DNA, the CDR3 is TGCGCCAGCAGCGCGGGACAGGTCTACGAGCAGTACTTC.

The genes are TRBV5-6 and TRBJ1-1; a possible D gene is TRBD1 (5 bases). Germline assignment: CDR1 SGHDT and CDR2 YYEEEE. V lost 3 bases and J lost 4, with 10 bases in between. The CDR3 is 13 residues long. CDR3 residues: CASSWGGSTEAFF. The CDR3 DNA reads TGTGCCAGCAGCTGGGGGGGTAGCACTGAAGCTTTCTTT.

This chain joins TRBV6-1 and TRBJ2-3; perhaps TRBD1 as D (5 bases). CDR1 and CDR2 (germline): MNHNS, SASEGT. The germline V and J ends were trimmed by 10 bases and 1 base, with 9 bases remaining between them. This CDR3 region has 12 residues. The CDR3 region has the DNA TGTGCCACCTCGACAGGCACAGATACGCAGTATTTT. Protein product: CATSTGTDTQYF.

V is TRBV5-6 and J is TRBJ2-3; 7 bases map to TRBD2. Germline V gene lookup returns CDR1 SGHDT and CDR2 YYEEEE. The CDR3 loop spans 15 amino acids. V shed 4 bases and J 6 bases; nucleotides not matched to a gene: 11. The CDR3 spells CASSPAGGRGDTQYF. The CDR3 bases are TGTGCCAGCAGCCCCGCCGGAGGGCGGGGGGATACGCAGTATTTT.

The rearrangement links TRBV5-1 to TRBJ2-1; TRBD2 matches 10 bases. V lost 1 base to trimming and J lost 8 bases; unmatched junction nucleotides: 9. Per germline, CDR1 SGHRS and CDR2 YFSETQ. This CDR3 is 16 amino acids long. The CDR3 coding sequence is TGCGCCAGCAGCTTGCGGTCTAGCGGGAGAAGGGATGAGCAGTTCTTC. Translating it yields CASSLRSSGRRDEQFF.

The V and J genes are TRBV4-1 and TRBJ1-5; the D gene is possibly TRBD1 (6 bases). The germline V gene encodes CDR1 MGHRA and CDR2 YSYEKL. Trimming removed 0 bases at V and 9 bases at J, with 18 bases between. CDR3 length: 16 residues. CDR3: CASSQEQGSLKWPQHF. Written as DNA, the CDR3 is TGCGCCAGCAGCCAAGAACAGGGTTCCCTCAAGTGGCCCCAGCATTTT.

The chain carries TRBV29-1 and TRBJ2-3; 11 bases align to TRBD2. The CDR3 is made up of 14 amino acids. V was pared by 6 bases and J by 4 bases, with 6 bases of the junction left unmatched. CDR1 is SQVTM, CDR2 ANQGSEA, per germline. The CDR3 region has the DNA TGCAGCGTCAAACTAGCGGGGGCTTCAGATACGCAGTATTTT. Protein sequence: CSVKLAGASDTQYF.

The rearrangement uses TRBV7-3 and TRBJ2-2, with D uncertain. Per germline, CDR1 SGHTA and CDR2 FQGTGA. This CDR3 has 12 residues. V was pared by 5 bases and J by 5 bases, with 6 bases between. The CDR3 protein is CASSRITGELFF. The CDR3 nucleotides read TGTGCCAGCAGCCGTATTACCGGGGAGCTGTTTTTT.

This chain's CDR3 is CASSSTGKVVGNTIYF. The CDR3 nucleotides are TGTGCCAGCAGTTCTACAGGAAAGGTTGTCGGAAACACCATATATTTT. This chain joins TRBV6-6 and TRBJ1-3; maybe TRBD1 (5 bases). Trimming cost V 4 bases and J 4 bases, with 17 bases left between them. Germline CDR1 and CDR2: MNHNY and SVGAGI (reference sequence). The CDR3 covers 16 residues.

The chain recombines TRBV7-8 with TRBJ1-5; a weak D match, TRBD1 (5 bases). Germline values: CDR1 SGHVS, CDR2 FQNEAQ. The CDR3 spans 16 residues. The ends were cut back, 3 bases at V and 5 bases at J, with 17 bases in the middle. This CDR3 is CASSFSPGISYQPQHF. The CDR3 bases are TGTGCCAGCAGCTTCTCCCCAGGGATAAGTTATCAGCCCCAGCATTTT. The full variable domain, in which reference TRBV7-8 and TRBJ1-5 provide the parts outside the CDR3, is GAGVSQSPRYKVAKRGQDVALRCDPISGHVSLFWYQQALGQGPEFLTYFQNEAQLDKSGLPSDRFFAERPEGSVSTLKIQRTQQEDSAVYLCASSFSPGISYQPQHFGDGTRLSIL.

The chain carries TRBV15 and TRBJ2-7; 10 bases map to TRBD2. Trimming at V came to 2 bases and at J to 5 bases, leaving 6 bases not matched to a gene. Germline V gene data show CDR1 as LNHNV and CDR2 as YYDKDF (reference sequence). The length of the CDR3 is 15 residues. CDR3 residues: CATSRLAGGSNEQYF. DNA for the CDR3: TGTGCCACCAGCAGATTAGCGGGAGGTTCTAACGAGCAGTACTTC.

As DNA, the CDR3 is TGTGCCAGCACCCCGGGACTAGCGGGAGGGAGCTCCTACGAGCAGTACTTC. This gives the protein CASTPGLAGGSSYEQYF. This chain connects TRBV9 to TRBJ2-7, with 16 bases identical to TRBD2. Per the germline V gene, CDR1 is SGDLS and CDR2 is YYNGEE. Trimming took 6 bases from V and 0 from J; bases not matched to a gene: 6. The CDR3 sequence is 17 residues long. The full variable domain, in which reference TRBV9 and TRBJ2-7 provide the parts outside the CDR3, is DSGVTQTPKHLITATGQRVTLRCSPRSGDLSVYWYQQSLDQGLQFLIQYYNGEERAKGNILERFSAQQFPDLHSELNLSSLELGDSALYFCASTPGLAGGSSYEQYFGPGTRLTVT.

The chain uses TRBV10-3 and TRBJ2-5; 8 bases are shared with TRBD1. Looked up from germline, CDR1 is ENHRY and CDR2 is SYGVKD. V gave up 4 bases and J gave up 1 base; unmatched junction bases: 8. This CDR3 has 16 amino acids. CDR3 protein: CAISATGQGGQETQYF. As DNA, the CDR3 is TGTGCCATCAGTGCCACCGGACAGGGCGGCCAAGAGACCCAGTACTTC.

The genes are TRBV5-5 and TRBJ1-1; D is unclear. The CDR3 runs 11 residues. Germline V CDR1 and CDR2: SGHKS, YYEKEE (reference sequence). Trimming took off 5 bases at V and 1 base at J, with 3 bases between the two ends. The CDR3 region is CASSRNTEAFF. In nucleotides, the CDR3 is TGTGCCAGCAGTCGGAACACTGAAGCTTTCTTT.

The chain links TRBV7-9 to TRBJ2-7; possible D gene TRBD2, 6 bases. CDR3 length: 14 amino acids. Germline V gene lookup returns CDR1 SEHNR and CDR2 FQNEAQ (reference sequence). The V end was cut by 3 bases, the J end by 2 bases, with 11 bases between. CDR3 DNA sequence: TGTGCCAGCAGCTTGGAGGGTGAGACCTACGAGCAGTACTTC. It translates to CASSLEGETYEQYF.